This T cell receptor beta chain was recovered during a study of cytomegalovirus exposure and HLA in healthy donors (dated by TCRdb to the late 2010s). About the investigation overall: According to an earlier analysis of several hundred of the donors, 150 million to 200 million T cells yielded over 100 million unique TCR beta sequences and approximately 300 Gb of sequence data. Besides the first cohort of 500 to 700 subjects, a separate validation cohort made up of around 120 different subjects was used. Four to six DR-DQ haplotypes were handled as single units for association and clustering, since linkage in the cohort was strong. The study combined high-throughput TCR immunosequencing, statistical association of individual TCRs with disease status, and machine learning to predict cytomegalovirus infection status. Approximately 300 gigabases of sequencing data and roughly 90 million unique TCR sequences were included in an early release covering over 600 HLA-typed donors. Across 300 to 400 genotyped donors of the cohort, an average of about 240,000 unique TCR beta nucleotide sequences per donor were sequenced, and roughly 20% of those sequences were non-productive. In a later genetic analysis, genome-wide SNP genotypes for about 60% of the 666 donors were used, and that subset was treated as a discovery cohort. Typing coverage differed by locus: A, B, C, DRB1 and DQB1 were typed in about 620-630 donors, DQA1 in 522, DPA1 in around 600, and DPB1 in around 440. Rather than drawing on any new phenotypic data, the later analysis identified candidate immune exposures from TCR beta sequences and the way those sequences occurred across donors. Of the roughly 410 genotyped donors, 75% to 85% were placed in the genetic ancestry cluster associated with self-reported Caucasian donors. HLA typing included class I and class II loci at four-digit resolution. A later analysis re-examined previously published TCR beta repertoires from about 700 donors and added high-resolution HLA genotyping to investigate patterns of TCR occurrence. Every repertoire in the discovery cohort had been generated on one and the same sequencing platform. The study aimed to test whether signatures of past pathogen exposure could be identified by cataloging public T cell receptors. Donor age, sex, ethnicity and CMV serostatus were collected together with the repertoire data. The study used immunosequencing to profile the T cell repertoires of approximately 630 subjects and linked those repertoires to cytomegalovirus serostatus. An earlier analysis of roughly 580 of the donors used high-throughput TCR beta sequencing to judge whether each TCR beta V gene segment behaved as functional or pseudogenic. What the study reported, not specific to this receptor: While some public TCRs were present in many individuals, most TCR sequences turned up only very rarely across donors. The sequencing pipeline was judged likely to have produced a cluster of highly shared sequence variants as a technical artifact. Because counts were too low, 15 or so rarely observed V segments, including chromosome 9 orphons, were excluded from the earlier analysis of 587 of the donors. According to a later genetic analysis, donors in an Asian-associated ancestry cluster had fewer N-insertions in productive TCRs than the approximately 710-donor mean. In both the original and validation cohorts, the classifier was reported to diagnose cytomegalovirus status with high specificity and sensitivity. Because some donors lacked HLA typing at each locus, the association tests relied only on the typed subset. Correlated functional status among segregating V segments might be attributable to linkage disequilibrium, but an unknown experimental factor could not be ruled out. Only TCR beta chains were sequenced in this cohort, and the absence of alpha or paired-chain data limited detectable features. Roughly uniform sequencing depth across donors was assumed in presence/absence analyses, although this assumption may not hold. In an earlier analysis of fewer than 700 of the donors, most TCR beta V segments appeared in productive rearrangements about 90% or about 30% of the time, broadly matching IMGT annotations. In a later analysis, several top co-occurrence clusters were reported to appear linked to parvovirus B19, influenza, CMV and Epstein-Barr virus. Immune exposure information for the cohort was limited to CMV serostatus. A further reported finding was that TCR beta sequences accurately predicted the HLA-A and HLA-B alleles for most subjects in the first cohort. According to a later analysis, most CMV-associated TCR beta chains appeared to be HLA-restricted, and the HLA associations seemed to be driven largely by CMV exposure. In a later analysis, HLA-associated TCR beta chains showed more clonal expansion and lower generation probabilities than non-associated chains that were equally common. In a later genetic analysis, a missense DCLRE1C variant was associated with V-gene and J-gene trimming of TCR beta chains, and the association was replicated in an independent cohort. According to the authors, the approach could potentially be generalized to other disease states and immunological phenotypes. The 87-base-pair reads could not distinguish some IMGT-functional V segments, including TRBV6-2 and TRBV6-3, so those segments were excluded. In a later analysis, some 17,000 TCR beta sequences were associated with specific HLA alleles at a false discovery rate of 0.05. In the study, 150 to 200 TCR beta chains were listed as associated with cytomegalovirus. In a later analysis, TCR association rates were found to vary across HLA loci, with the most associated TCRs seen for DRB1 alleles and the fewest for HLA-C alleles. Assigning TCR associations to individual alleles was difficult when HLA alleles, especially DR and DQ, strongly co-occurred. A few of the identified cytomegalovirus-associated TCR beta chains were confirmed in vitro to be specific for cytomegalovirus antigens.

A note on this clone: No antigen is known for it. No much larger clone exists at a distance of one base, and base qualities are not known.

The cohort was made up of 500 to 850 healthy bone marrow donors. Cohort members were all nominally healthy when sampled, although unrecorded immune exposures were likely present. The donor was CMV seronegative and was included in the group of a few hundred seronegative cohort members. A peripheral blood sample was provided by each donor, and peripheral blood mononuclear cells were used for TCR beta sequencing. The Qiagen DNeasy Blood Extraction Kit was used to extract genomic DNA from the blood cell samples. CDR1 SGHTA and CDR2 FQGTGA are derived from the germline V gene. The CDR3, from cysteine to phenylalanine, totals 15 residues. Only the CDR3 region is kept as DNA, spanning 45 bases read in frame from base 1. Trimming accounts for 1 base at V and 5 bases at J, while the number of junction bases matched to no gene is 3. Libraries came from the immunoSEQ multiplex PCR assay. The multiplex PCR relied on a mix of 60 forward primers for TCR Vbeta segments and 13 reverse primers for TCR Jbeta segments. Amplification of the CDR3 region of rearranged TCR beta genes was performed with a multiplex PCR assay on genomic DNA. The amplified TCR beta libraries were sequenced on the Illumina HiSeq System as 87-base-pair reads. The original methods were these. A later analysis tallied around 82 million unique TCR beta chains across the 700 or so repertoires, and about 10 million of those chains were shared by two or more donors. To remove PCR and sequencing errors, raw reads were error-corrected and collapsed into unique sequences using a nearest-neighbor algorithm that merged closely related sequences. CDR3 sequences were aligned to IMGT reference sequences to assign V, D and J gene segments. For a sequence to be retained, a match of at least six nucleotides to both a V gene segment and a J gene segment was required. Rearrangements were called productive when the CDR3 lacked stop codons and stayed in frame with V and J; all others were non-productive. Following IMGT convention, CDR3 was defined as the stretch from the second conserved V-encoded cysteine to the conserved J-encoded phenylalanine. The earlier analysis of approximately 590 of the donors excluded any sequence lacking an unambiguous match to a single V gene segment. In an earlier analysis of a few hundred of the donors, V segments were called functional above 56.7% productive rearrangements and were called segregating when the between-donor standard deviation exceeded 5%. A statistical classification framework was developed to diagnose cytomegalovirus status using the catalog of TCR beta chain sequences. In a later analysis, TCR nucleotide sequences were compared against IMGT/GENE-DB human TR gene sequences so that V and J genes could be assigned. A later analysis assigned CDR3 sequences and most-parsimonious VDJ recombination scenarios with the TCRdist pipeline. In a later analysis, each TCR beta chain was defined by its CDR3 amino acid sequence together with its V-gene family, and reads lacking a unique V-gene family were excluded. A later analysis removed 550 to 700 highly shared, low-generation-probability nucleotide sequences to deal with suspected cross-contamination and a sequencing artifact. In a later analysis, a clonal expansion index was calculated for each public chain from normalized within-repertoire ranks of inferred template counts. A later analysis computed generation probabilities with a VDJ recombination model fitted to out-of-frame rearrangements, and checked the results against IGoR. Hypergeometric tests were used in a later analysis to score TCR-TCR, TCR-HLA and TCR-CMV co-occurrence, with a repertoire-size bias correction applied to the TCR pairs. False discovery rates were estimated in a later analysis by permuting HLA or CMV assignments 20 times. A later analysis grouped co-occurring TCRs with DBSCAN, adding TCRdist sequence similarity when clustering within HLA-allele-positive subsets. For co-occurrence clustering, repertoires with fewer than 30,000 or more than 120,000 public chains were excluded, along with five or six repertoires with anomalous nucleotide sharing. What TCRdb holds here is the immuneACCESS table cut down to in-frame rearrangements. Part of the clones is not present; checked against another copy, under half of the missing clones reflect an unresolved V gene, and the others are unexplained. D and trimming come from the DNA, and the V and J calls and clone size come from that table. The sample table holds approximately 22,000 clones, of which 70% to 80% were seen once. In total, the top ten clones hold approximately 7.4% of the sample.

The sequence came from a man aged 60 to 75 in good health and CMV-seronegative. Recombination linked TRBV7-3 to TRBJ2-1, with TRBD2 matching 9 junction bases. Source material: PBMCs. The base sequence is TGTGCCAGCAGCTTAAGCGGGAGGGATAACAATGAGCAGTTCTTC. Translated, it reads CASSLSGRDNNEQFF.